These 22 T cell receptor beta chains came from one sample sequenced in a study of T cells after yellow fever vaccination. TCRdb re-analysed the 5' RACE reads in MiXCR, keeping a single row per CDR3 protein. The sample records 350,000 or so distinct CDR3 sequences, about 7.8% being singletons. The sample in question was PBMCs, obtained 35 to 50 days after the first yellow fever vaccination. These receptors were collected from a man aged 18 to 30 who received the YFV17D yellow fever vaccine.

This clonotype has at least ten counts. In nucleotides, the CDR3 is TGTGCCAGCAGCTTCGGACAGTATTCACCCCTCCACTTT. Protein product: CASSFGQYSPLHF. V and J are TRBV7-2 and TRBJ1-6; D possibly corresponds to TRBD1 (6 bases). Germline V CDR1 and CDR2: SGHTA, FQGNSA. V was cut by 3 bases and J by 8 bases, with 8 bases left in between. The CDR3 is 13 residues long.

This clonotype was picked up many times. The chain joins TRBV10-3 to TRBJ2-2; D is ambiguous. V was cut by 4 bases and J by 3 bases, with 12 bases left in between. The CDR3 extends over 15 amino acids. From germline, CDR1 is ENHRY and CDR2 SYGVKD. This chain's CDR3 is CAISVQGTDTGELFF. CDR3 nucleotide sequence: TGTGCCATCAGTGTCCAAGGCACGGACACCGGGGAGCTGTTTTTT.

This clonotype has ten or more counts. The V gene is TRBV20-1, the J gene TRBJ2-1; TRBD2 agrees at 7 bases. The CDR3 runs 13 residues. CDR1 and CDR2 (germline): DFQATT, SNEGSKA (reference sequence). After removal of 3 bases from V and 4 bases from J, the junction contained 3 bases not matched to a gene. CDR3 DNA: TGCAGTGCTAGCGGGGGGATATACAATGAGCAGTTCTTC. Its protein product is CSASGGIYNEQFF.

The chain joins TRBV9 to TRBJ2-1; D may be TRBD1 or TRBD2 (5 bases each). V was pared by 4 bases and J by 5 bases, with 10 bases between. CDR1 is SGDLS and CDR2 is YYNGEE in the germline V gene. The CDR3 sequence is 13 residues long. The CDR3 sequence is CASSRGWHNEQFF. In DNA, the CDR3 is TGTGCCAGCAGCCGGGGCTGGCACAATGAGCAGTTCTTC.

In this sample, this clonotype turned up a few times. The chain has TRBV6-5 and TRBJ2-3; TRBD2 matches 11 bases. The V gene end was trimmed by 0 bases and the J gene end by 1 base; junction bases not matched to a gene: 3. The V gene's germline CDR1 is MNHEY and CDR2 SVGAGI. The CDR3 is made up of 17 amino acids. CDR3 DNA sequence: TGTGCCAGCAGTTACTCCTGGACTAGCGGGCGCACAGATACGCAGTATTTT. As protein: CASSYSWTSGRTDTQYF.

The chain combines TRBV5-6 with TRBJ2-1; the match to TRBD1 covers 7 bases. Germline assignment: CDR1 SGHDT and CDR2 YYEEEE. Trimming removed 4 bases from V and 0 bases from J; junction bases left unmatched: 13. This CDR3 spans 18 amino acids. CDR3 nucleotide sequence: TGTGCCAGCAGCCTTCCGGGGCACAGGGGCAGCTCCTACAATGAGCAGTTCTTC. Its protein product is CASSLPGHRGSSYNEQFF.

There are a few counts of this clonotype. This chain connects TRBV5-1 to TRBJ2-2; 8 bases match TRBD1. This CDR3 comprises 15 residues. Germline CDR1 and CDR2: SGHRS and YFSETQ. V dropped 4 bases and J dropped 3; count of bases not matched to a gene: 5. Here the CDR3 DNA reads TGCGCCAGCAGCCCGCAGGGGGCGGACACCGGGGAGCTGTTTTTT. This gives the protein CASSPQGADTGELFF.

This clonotype was found a few times. The chain recombines TRBV5-1 with TRBJ1-1; TRBD1 matches at 10 bases. CDR3 length: 14 residues. V lost 4 bases and J lost 4; bases outside the gene matches: 4. Germline CDR1 SGHRS, CDR2 YFSETQ. CDR3 in DNA: TGCGCCAGCAGCAGACAGGGGGCGGTCACTGAAGCTTTCTTT. Encoded protein: CASSRQGAVTEAFF. Combining the CDR3 with reference TRBV5-1 and TRBJ1-1 gives the whole variable domain KAGVTQTPRYLIKTRGQQVTLSCSPISGHRSVSWYQQTPGQGLQFLFEYFSETQRNKGNFPGRFSGRQFSNSRSEMNVSTLELGDSALYLCASSRQGAVTEAFFGQGTRLTVV.

This clonotype was detected a few times. DNA of the CDR3: TGTGCCAGCAGCCAAGAGGTCCCAAACGACAGGCAGGGCTACACCTTC. Its translation is CASSQEVPNDRQGYTF. The rearrangement links TRBV4-2 to TRBJ1-2; maybe TRBD1 (6 bases). The CDR3 consists of 16 residues. The germline V gene has CDR1 LGHNA and CDR2 YNFKEQ. Trimming stripped 0 bases from V and 8 bases from J, with 19 bases between.

This clonotype was observed a few times. The genes are TRBV30 and TRBJ2-2; tentatively, D is TRBD1 (5 bases). Germline V CDR1 and CDR2: GTSNPN, SVGIG (reference sequence). The length of the CDR3 is 12 residues. The germline V and J ends were trimmed by 6 bases and 1 base, with 6 bases remaining between them. This CDR3 reads CACGQNTGELFF. CDR3 sequence (DNA): TGTGCCTGTGGACAGAACACCGGGGAGCTGTTTTTT.

This clonotype has just a few counts. This rearrangement joins TRBV12-3 or TRBV12-4 to TRBJ1-6; D is possibly TRBD1 (5 bases). The V gene lost 3 bases and the J gene lost 3 bases, with 9 bases spanning the gap. The CDR3 runs 15 residues. The CDR3 sequence: CASSLGGGYNSPLHF. DNA of the CDR3: TGTGCCAGCAGTTTGGGGGGAGGCTATAATTCACCCCTCCACTTT.

The chain is built from TRBV9 and TRBJ1-5; 9 bases align to TRBD1. The V gene's germline CDR1 is SGDLS and CDR2 YYNGEE. Trimming removed 2 bases from V and 12 bases from J; junction bases left unmatched: 12. The CDR3 sequence is 15 residues long. The CDR3 sequence is CASSVGTGPGVVQHF. DNA for the CDR3: TGTGCCAGCAGCGTTGGGACAGGGCCTGGGGTAGTCCAGCATTTT.

This clonotype has at least ten counts. Here the CDR3 reads CASGPWLGSNQPQHF. CDR3 nucleotides: TGTGCCAGCGGACCGTGGCTCGGAAGCAATCAGCCCCAGCATTTT. The V gene is TRBV6-2 or TRBV6-3, the J gene TRBJ1-5; D is uncertain. Germline assignment: CDR1 MNHEY and CDR2 SVGEGT. The V gene lost 8 bases and the J gene lost 1 base, with 15 bases spanning the gap. CDR3 length: 15 amino acids.

This chain connects TRBV7-9 to TRBJ2-1; TRBD2 is a possible D gene (6 bases). The CDR3 consists of 16 residues. Trimming removed 0 bases at V and 5 bases at J, with 14 bases between. CDR1 is SEHNR, CDR2 FQNEAQ, per germline (reference sequence). The CDR3 DNA follows: TGTGCCAGCAGCTTAGCGCGGGCGGGGATAAACAATGAGCAGTTCTTC. Amino acid sequence: CASSLARAGINNEQFF.

This clonotype has more than one count but fewer than ten. V usage is TRBV27 and J usage is TRBJ1-2; D remains ambiguous. V lost 0 bases and J 4 bases, leaving 12 bases between the germline ends. The V gene's germline CDR1 is MNHEY and CDR2 SMNVEV (reference sequence). This CDR3 has 15 residues. The DNA for the CDR3 is TGTGCCAGCAGTTTATCTGGGGTCTCACCCTATGGCTACACCTTC. It encodes CASSLSGVSPYGYTF.

This clonotype turned up a few times. At one end, the junction sequence differs from germline, possibly due to a read error. The J gene is TRBJ1-2, the V gene TRBV29-1; D is undetermined. This CDR3 is 12 amino acids long. CDR1 SQVTM and CDR2 ANQGSEA come from the germline V gene. CDR3 DNA sequence: TGCAGCGTCGAAGTGGTTACGTATGGCTACACCTTC. As protein: CSVEVVTYGYTF. Together with reference TRBV29-1 and TRBJ1-2, the CDR3 gives the full variable domain: SAVISQKPSRDICQRGTSLTIQCQVDSQVTMMFWYRQQPGQSLTLIATANQGSEATYESGFVIDKFPISRPNLTFSTLTVSNMSPEDSSIYLCSVEVVTYGYTFGSGTRLTVV.

This clonotype was seen only a few times. The chain has TRBV5-6 and TRBJ1-2, with unresolved D. Germline assignment: CDR1 SGHDT and CDR2 YYEEEE. The CDR3 sequence is 10 residues long. Trimming removed 3 bases from V and 12 bases from J, with 9 bases in between. DNA for the CDR3: TGTGCCAGCAGCTCATTGGATCACACCTTC. It codes for CASSSLDHTF.

The chain employs TRBV19 and TRBJ2-1, with D perhaps matching TRBD1 (6 bases). The CDR3 is 14 residues long. Germline values: CDR1 LNHDA, CDR2 SQIVND (reference sequence). The ends were cut back, 7 bases at V and 2 bases at J, with 12 bases in the middle. This CDR3 reads CASTQGSPYNEQFF. For the CDR3, the DNA is TGTGCCAGTACACAGGGCAGCCCCTACAATGAGCAGTTCTTC.

This clonotype was observed at least ten times. This chain uses TRBV12-3 or TRBV12-4 with TRBJ2-3, with TRBD2 matching 10 bases. Trimming cost V 3 bases and J 2 bases; bases outside gene matches: 2. This CDR3 contains 15 residues. The CDR3, as DNA: TGTGCCAGCAGTTTTAGCGGGGGGACCACAGATACGCAGTATTTT. Its protein product is CASSFSGGTTDTQYF.

Ten or more counts support this clonotype. This rearrangement joins TRBV18 to TRBJ2-1; 9 bases are shared with TRBD1. Germline assignment: CDR1 KGHSH and CDR2 LQKENI. V trimming: 2 bases; J trimming: 10 bases; junction bases outside the gene matches: 12. The CDR3 totals 16 residues. The CDR3: CASSPIFSDRGGEQFF. The CDR3 nucleotides are TGTGCCAGCTCACCAATTTTTTCGGACAGGGGCGGCGAGCAGTTCTTC.

The rearrangement uses TRBV29-1 and TRBJ1-1, with no clear D. CDR1 and CDR2 (germline): SQVTM, ANQGSEA. The CDR3 consists of 12 residues. With 2 bases removed from V and 4 bases from J, the gap between germline ends came to 8 bases. The CDR3 spells CSVETLITEAFF. The CDR3 region has the DNA TGCAGCGTTGAAACGCTTATCACTGAAGCTTTCTTT. Together with reference TRBV29-1 and TRBJ1-1, the CDR3 gives the full variable domain: SAVISQKPSRDICQRGTSLTIQCQVDSQVTMMFWYRQQPGQSLTLIATANQGSEATYESGFVIDKFPISRPNLTFSTLTVSNMSPEDSSIYLCSVETLITEAFFGQGTRLTVV.

This clonotype was counted a few times. The chain uses TRBV4-3 and TRBJ2-1, with TRBD1 as a possible D gene (5 bases). From germline, CDR1 is LGHNA and CDR2 YSLEER. Deletions cut 4 bases from V and 6 bases from J, with 10 bases between. The CDR3 is made up of 13 amino acids. The CDR3 DNA reads TGCGCCAGCAGCCTCCGTAGGGGCAATGAGCAGTTCTTC. Its translation is CASSLRRGNEQFF.